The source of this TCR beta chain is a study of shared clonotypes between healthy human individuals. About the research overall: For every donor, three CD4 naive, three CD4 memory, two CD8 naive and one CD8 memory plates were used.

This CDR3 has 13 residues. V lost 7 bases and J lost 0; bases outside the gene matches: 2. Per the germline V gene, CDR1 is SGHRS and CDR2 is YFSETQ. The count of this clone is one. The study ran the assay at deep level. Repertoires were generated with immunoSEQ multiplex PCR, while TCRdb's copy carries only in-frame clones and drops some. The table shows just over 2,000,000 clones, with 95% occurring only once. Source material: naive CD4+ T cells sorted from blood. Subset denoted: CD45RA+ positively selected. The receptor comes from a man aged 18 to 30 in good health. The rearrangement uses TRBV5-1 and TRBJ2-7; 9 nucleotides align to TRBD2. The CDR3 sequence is CASASGDSYEQYF. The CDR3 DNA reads TGCGCCAGCGCTAGCGGGGACTCCTACGAGCAGTACTTC. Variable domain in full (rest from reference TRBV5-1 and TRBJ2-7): KAGVTQTPRYLIKTRGQQVTLSCSPISGHRSVSWYQQTPGQGLQFLFEYFSETQRNKGNFPGRFSGRQFSNSRSEMNVSTLELGDSALYLCASASGDSYEQYFGPGTRLTVT.